One and the same sample provided the 8 T cell receptor beta chains below, sequenced in a study of T cells in Graves' hyperthyroidism and ophthalmopathy. Amplified regions were TCR beta CDR3 sequences from RNA transcripts. A first-round RT-PCR of the TCR CDR3 used the HTBI primer set. TCRdb re-derived calls from the multiplex PCR reads in MiXCR, one entry per CDR3 protein. The data show some 500,000 distinct CDR3 sequences, approximately 15% seen once. Sequencing was performed on blood. All receptors come from a woman under 30 with Graves' hyperthyroidism.

As to this clonotype: One end of the junction varies from germline; a read error may be responsible. The chain employs TRBV19 and TRBJ2-1, with D unresolved. The CDR3 loop spans 15 amino acids. Per the germline V gene, CDR1 is LNHDA and CDR2 is SQIVND (reference sequence). The CDR3 nucleotides are TGTGCCAGTAAGAACCGGCCCGACCTAGGGTATGAGCGGTTCTTC. Amino acid sequence: CASKNRPDLGYERFF.

This clonotype was detected ten times or more. The gene calls are TRBV20-1 and TRBJ2-7; 12 nucleotides align to TRBD2. Unmatched junction bases numbered 12, after V lost 5 bases and J lost 4 bases. CDR1 and CDR2 (germline): DFQATT, SNEGSKA (reference sequence). This CDR3 is built from 16 residues. The CDR3 loop reads CSASPLTSGSDYEQYF. The CDR3 nucleotides read TGCAGTGCTTCGCCACTGACTAGCGGGAGCGATTACGAGCAGTACTTC.

This clonotype was detected ten times or more. This chain connects TRBV5-1 to TRBJ1-1; 9 nucleotides align to TRBD1. The CDR3 contains 15 residues. J gave up 4 bases and V 4 bases, and 8 bases lay outside the gene matches. Germline V gene data show CDR1 as SGHRS and CDR2 as YFSETQ. CDR3 protein: CASSPETGGGTEAFF. The CDR3 nucleotides read TGCGCCAGCAGCCCGGAGACAGGGGGTGGCACTGAAGCTTTCTTT.

This clonotype was counted only a few times. The germline gene is not matched at one end of the junction; a read error may be the cause. V is TRBV5-1 and J is TRBJ2-6; D ambiguous. CDR3 size: 19 residues. The germline gives CDR1 SGHRS, CDR2 YFSETQ. The CDR3 coding sequence is TGCGCCAGCAGCTTGGGTTGGGGAAAGTCACTCTCTCGGGCCAACGTCCTGACTTTC. Encoded protein: CASSLGWGKSLSRANVLTF.

This clonotype has a handful of counts. V and J are TRBV20-1 and TRBJ2-5; weak D call: TRBD2 (5 bases). The germline gives CDR1 DFQATT, CDR2 SNEGSKA (reference sequence). This CDR3 spans 13 amino acids. V was clipped by 3 bases and J by 2 bases, with 10 bases between them. The CDR3 nucleotides read TGCAGTGCTAGGGGCAGCGGTCAAGAGACCCAGTACTTC. Protein: CSARGSGQETQYF.

This clonotype was recorded at least ten times. The CDR3 reads CASIDNSNQPQHF. The CDR3 region has the DNA TGTGCCAGCATTGACAATAGCAATCAGCCCCAGCATTTT. V gene TRBV2 combines with J gene TRBJ1-5; D gene ambiguous. CDR1 and CDR2 (germline): SNHLY, FYNNEI. Between the trimmed V and J ends, which lost 7 bases and 0 bases, there was a span of 7 bases. This CDR3 is 13 amino acids long.

This clonotype was detected many times. V usage is TRBV5-4 and J usage is TRBJ2-1; 9 bases map to TRBD2. This CDR3 is built from 16 residues. Trimming cost V 3 bases and J 2 bases; bases outside gene matches: 6. Germline V CDR1 and CDR2: SGHNT, YYREEE (reference sequence). The CDR3 here is CASSWGAGGPYNEQFF. CDR3 nucleotide sequence: TGTGCCAGCAGCTGGGGAGCGGGAGGCCCCTACAATGAGCAGTTCTTC.

This clonotype showed up many times. The rearrangement links TRBV12-3 or TRBV12-4 to TRBJ1-2; maybe TRBD1 (6 bases). V gave up 7 bases and J gave up 4 bases, with 7 bases separating them. This CDR3 comprises 11 residues. The CDR3, as DNA: TGTGCCAGCACGGACAGCTATGGCTACACCTTC. Encoded protein: CASTDSYGYTF.